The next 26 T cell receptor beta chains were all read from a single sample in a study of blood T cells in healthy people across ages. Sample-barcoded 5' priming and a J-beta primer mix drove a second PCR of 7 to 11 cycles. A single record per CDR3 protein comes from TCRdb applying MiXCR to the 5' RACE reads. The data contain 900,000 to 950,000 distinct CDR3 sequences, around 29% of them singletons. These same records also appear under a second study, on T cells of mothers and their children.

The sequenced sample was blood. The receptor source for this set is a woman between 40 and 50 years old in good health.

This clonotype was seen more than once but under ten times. This CDR3 is CASSHVSTEAFF. In nucleotides, the CDR3 is TGTGCCAGCAGCCACGTTTCCACTGAAGCTTTCTTT. The chain recombines TRBV7-9 with TRBJ1-1; no definite D call. CDR3 length: 12 amino acids. The germline CDR1 and CDR2 sequences are SEHNR and FQNEAQ (reference sequence). Trimming removed 5 bases at V and 4 bases at J, with 8 bases between.

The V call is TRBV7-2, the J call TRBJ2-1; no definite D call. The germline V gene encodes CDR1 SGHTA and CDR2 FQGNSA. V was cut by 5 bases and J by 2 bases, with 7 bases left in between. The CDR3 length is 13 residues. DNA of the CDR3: TGTGCCAGCAGCCGACACGCCTACAATGAGCAGTTCTTC. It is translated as CASSRHAYNEQFF. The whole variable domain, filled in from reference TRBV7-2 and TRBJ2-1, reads GAGVSQSPSNKVTEKGKDVELRCDPISGHTALYWYRQSLGQGLEFLIYFQGNSAPDKSGLPSDRFSAERTGGSVSTLTIQRTQQEDSAVYLCASSRHAYNEQFFGPGTRLTVL.

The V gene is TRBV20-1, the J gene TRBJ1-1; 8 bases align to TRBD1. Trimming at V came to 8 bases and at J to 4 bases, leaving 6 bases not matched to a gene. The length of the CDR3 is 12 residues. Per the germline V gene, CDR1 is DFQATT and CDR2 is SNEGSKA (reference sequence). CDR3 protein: CSSPDRATEAFF. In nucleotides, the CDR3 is TGCAGTTCCCCGGACAGGGCCACTGAAGCTTTCTTT.

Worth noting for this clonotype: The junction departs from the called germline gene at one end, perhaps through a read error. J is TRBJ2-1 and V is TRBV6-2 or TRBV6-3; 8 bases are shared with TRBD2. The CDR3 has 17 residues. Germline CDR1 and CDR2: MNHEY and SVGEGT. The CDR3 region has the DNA TGTGCCAGCAGCTACTCGGGACTAGTGGGGGTATACAATGAGCAGTTCTTC. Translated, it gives CASSYSGLVGVYNEQFF.

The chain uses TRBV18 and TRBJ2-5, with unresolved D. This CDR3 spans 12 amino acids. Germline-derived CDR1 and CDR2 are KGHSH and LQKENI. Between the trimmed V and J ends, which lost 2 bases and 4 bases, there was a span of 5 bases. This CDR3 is CASSPKRETQYF. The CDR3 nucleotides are TGTGCCAGCTCACCAAAACGAGAGACCCAGTACTTC.

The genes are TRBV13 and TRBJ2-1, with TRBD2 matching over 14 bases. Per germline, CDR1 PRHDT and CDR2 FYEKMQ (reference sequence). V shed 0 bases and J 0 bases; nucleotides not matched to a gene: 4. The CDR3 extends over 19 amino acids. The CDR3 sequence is CASSLGRTSGRSSYNEQFF. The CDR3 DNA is TGTGCCAGCAGCTTAGGCCGGACTAGCGGGAGGAGCTCCTACAATGAGCAGTTCTTC.

The chain's CDR3 is CASSVTTSGGETQYF. The DNA for the CDR3 is TGTGCCAGCAGCGTAACCACTAGCGGGGGTGAGACCCAGTACTTC. The chain joins TRBV9 to TRBJ2-5; 11 bases align to TRBD2. With 1 base clipped from V and 5 bases from J, the junction kept 4 bases outside the gene matches. The CDR3 has 15 residues. CDR1 and CDR2 (germline): SGDLS, YYNGEE.

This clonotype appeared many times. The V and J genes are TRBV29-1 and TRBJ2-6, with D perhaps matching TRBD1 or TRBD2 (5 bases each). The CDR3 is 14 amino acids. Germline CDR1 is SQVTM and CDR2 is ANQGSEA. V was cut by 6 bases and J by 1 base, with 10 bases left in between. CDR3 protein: CSVGRESGANVLTF. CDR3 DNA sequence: TGCAGCGTCGGCAGGGAGTCTGGGGCCAACGTCCTGACTTTC.

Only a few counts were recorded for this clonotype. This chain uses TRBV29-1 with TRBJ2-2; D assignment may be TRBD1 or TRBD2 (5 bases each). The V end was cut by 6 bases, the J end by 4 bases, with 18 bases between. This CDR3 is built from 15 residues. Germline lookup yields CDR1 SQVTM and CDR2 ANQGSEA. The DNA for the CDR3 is TGCAGCGTAGGAACCGGGGCCGCGGGCACCGGGGAGCTGTTTTTT. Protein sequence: CSVGTGAAGTGELFF.

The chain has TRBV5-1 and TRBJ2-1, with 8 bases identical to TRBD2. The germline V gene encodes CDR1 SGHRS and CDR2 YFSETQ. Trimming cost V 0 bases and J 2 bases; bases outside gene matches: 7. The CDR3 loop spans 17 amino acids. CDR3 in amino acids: CASSLGSGGGTYNEQFF. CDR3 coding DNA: TGCGCCAGCAGCTTGGGGTCGGGCGGGGGGACCTACAATGAGCAGTTCTTC.

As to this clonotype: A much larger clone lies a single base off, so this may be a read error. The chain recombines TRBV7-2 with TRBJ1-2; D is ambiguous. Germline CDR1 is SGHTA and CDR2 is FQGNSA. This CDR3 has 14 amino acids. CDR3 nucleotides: TGTGCCTGCAGCTTAGATGTAGATAACTATGGCTACACCTTC. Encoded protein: CACSLDVDNYGYTF.

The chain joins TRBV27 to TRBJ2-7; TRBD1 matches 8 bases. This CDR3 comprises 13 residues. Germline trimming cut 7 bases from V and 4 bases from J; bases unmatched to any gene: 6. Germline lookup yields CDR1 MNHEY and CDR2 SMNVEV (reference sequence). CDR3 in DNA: TGTGCCAGCAAGGACAGGGACTTATACGAGCAGTACTTC. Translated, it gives CASKDRDLYEQYF.

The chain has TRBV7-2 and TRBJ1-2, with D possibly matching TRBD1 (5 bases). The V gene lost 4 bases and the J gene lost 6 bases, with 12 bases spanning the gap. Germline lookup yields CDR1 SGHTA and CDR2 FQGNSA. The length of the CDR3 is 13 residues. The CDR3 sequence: CASSSGTYNGYTF. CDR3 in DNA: TGTGCCAGCAGCTCCGGGACGTACAATGGCTACACCTTC.

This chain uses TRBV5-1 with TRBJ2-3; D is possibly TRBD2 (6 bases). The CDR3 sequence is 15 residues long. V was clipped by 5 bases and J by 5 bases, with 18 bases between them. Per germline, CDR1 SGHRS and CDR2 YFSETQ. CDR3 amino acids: CASSPGERLQDTQYF. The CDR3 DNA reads TGCGCCAGCAGTCCGGGGGAACGCCTGCAAGATACGCAGTATTTT.

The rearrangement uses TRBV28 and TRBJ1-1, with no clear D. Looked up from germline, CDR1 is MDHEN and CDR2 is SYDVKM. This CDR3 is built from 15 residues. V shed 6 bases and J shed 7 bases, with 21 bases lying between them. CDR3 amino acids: CASSSLERATHEAFF. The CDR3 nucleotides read TGTGCCAGCAGCTCGTTAGAAAGGGCGACGCATGAAGCTTTCTTT.

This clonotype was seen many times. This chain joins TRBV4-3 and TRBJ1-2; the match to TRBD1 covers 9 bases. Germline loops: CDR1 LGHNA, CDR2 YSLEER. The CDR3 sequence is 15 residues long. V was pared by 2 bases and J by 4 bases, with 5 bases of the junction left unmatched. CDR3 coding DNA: TGCGCCAGCAGCCAAAAGGGGACAGGGACCTATGGCTACACCTTC. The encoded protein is CASSQKGTGTYGYTF.

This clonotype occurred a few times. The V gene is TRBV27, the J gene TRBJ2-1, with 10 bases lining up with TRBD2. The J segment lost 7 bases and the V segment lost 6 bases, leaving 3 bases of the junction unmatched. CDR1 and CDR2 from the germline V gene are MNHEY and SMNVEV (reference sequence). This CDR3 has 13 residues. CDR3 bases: TGTGCCAGCAGGGCAGCGGGGGGGAATGAGCAGTTCTTC. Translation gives CASRAAGGNEQFF.

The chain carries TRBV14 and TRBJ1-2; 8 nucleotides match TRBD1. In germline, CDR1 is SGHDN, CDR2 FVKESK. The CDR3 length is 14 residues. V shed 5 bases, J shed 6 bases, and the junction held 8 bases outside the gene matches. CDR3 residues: CASSAWTGLHGYTF. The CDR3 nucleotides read TGTGCCAGCAGCGCTTGGACAGGGTTGCATGGCTACACCTTC.

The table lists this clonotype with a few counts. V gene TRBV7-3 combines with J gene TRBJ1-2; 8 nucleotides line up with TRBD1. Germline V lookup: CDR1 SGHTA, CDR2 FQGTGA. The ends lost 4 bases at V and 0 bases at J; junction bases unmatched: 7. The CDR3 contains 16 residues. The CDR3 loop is CASSSGGTKANYGYTF. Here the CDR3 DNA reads TGTGCCAGCAGCTCAGGGGGCACCAAAGCTAACTATGGCTACACCTTC.

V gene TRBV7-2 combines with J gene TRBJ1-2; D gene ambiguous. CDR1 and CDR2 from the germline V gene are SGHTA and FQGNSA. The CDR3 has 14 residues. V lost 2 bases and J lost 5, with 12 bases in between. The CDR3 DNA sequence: TGTGCCAGCAGCTTATCCGGGGAGAGTTATGGCTACACCTTC. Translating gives CASSLSGESYGYTF.

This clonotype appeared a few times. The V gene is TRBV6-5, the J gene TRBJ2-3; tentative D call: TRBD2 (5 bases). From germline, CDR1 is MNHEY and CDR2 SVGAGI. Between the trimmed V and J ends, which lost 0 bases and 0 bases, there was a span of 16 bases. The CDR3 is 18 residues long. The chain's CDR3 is CASSYSGGQASSTDTQYF. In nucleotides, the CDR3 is TGTGCCAGCAGTTACTCAGGAGGCCAGGCCTCTAGCACAGATACGCAGTATTTT.

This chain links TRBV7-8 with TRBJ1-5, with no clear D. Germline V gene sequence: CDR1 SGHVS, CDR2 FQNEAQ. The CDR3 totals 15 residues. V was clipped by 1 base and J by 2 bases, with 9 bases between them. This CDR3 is CASSLGSQGNQPQHF. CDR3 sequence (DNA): TGTGCCAGCAGCTTAGGGAGTCAGGGCAATCAGCCCCAGCATTTT.

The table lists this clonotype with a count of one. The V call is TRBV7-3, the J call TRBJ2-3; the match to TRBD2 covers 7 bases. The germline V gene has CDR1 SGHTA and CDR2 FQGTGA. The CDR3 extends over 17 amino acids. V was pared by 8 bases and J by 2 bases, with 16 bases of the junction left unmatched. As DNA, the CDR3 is TGTGCCAGCGACGTGCTCCTTGGGGGGGATGACACAGATACGCAGTATTTT. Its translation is CASDVLLGGDDTDTQYF.

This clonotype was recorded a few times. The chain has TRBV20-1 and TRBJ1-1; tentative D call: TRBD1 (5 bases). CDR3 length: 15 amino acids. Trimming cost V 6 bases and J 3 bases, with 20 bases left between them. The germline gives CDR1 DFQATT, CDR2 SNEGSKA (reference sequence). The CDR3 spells CSAPNWGLGDTEAFF. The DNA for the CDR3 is TGCAGTGCGCCAAACTGGGGACTGGGGGACACTGAAGCTTTCTTT.

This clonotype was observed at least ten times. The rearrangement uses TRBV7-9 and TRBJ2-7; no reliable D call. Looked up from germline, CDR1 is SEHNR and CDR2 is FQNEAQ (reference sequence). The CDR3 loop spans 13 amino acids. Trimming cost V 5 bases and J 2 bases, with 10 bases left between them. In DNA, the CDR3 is TGTGCCAGCAGCACGGACGGACCCTACGAGCAGTACTTC. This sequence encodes CASSTDGPYEQYF.

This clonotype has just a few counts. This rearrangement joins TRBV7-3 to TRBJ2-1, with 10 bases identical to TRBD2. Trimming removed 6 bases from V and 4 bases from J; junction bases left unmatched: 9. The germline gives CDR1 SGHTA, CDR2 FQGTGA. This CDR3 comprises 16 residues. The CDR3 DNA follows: TGTGCCAGCAGAAAATCGCCTAGCGGGGGATACAATGAGCAGTTCTTC. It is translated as CASRKSPSGGYNEQFF.